Below are 8 T cell receptor beta chains sequenced from a single sample in a study of PD-L1 blockade in urothelial cancer. Described time point: pretreatment peripheral blood. TCRdb's table, derived via immunoSEQ multiplex PCR, lists solely in-frame clones and lacks some. Of some 90,000 clones in the sample, roughly 90% were seen once. This sample comprised PBMCs, obtained around atezolizumab (anti-PD-L1) treatment. These TCRs come from a woman over 75 with urothelial cancer.

This chain links TRBV5-1 with TRBJ2-7; 9 bases line up with TRBD1. The CDR3 is 15 amino acids. J was trimmed by 3 bases and V by 2 bases; bases with no gene match: 6. Germline V lookup: CDR1 SGHRS, CDR2 YFSETQ. CDR3 residues: CASSLQGALGYEQYF. In DNA, the CDR3 is TGCGCCAGCAGCTTACAGGGGGCGCTTGGCTACGAGCAGTACTTC.

The rearrangement links TRBV5-1 to TRBJ2-1; 12 bases are a match to TRBD2. Trimming removed 2 bases from V and 8 bases from J; junction bases left unmatched: 8. The CDR3 is 16 residues long. Germline V lookup: CDR1 SGHRS, CDR2 YFSETQ. In DNA, the CDR3 is TGCGCCAGCAGCTTACTGACTAGCGGGAGTTCCCATGAGCAGTTCTTC. It is translated as CASSLLTSGSSHEQFF. The full variable domain, completed using reference TRBV5-1 and TRBJ2-1, is KAGVTQTPRYLIKTRGQQVTLSCSPISGHRSVSWYQQTPGQGLQFLFEYFSETQRNKGNFPGRFSGRQFSNSRSEMNVSTLELGDSALYLCASSLLTSGSSHEQFFGPGTRLTVL.

V is TRBV28 and J is TRBJ2-3; weak D call: TRBD2 (5 bases). CDR1 is MDHEN and CDR2 is SYDVKM in the germline V gene. Trimming cost V 5 bases and J 0 bases, with 18 bases left between them. The CDR3 consists of 17 residues. The CDR3 protein is CASSLRVRGPSTDTQYF. CDR3 nucleotide sequence: TGTGCCAGCAGTCTAAGGGTACGGGGTCCTAGCACAGATACGCAGTATTTT.

V is TRBV27 and J is TRBJ1-4; 8 bases are shared with TRBD1. V lost 5 bases to trimming and J lost 6 bases; unmatched junction nucleotides: 8. Per germline, CDR1 MNHEY and CDR2 SMNVEV (reference sequence). The CDR3 length is 15 residues. CDR3 in amino acids: CASSLSGTGHEKLFF. CDR3 nucleotide sequence: TGTGCCAGCAGTCTCTCCGGGACAGGCCATGAAAAACTGTTTTTT.

V usage is TRBV11-2 and J usage is TRBJ1-2; D remains ambiguous. The CDR3 is 12 amino acids. Germline V gene lookup returns CDR1 SGHAT and CDR2 FQNNGV. Trimming took off 0 bases at V and 7 bases at J, with 6 bases between the two ends. The CDR3 is CASSLDTVGYTF. In DNA form, the CDR3 reads TGTGCCAGCAGCTTAGATACAGTTGGCTACACCTTC. Supplemented by reference TRBV11-2 and TRBJ1-2, the full variable domain reads EAGVAQSPRYKIIEKRQSVAFWCNPISGHATLYWYQQILGQGPKLLIQFQNNGVVDDSQLPKDRFSAERLKGVDSTLKIQPAKLEDSAVYLCASSLDTVGYTFGSGTRLTVV.

The chain joins TRBV7-2 to TRBJ2-1; TRBD1 is a possible D gene (6 bases). This CDR3 is built from 15 residues. Germline CDR1 and CDR2: SGHTA and FQGNSA. Trimming stripped 1 base from V and 9 bases from J, with 16 bases between. The chain's CDR3 is CASSLGGRLNGEQFF. The CDR3 DNA reads as TGTGCCAGCAGCTTAGGGGGGCGGTTAAACGGTGAGCAGTTCTTC.

This clone was observed a few times. V is TRBV2 and J is TRBJ2-1, with 10 nucleotides matching TRBD2. The trim removed 7 bases at V and 9 bases at J, leaving 9 bases unmatched. CDR1 is SNHLY, CDR2 FYNNEI, per germline. This CDR3 region has 14 residues. CDR3 amino acids: CASTGTSASSEQFF. CDR3 sequence (DNA): TGTGCCAGCACCGGGACTAGCGCCTCGAGTGAGCAGTTCTTC.

CDR3 in amino acids: CASSEGGSYEQYF. The DNA of the CDR3 is TGCGCCAGCAGTGAGGGGGGGTCCTACGAGCAGTACTTC. This sequence joins TRBV10-1 and TRBJ2-7, with a weak D call TRBD2 (6 bases). In germline, CDR1 is WNHNN, CDR2 SYGVQD (reference sequence). Trimming pared 2 bases from V and 1 base from J, leaving 6 bases between. CDR3 length equals 13 residues.